This T cell receptor beta chain was identified during a study of control samples from healthy donors and cancer patients (TCRdb year 2020). Receptors were amplified or captured by the immunoSEQ multiplex PCR assay. Held by TCRdb, this immuneACCESS table contains in-frame sequences only and omits some clones. Under half of the omission traces to an unresolved V gene where checked; the cause of the rest is unknown. The sample table records under 200,000 clones; 90% to 95% of these occur just once. Of the sample, about 1.4% is held by the ten largest clones. As concerns this clone: Its antigen remains undetermined. No base-level quality is on record; no much larger clone is a single base apart.

Germline trimming amounts to 0 bases on V and 5 bases on J, with 0 as the count of junction bases outside the gene matches. Including cysteine and phenylalanine, the CDR3 has 14 amino acids. The read is trimmed to its CDR3 DNA, 42 bases read in frame from base 1. CDR1 and CDR2 are read off the germline V gene as SGHRS and YFSETQ. The rearrangement joined TRBV5-1 to TRBJ1-4; 8 bases in between match TRBD1. The clonotype comes from a woman aged 25 to 39 in good health. Source material: blood. The CDR3 region reads CASSLGDRNEKLFF. The DNA sequence is given as TGCGCCAGCAGCTTGGGGGACAGGAATGAAAAACTGTTTTTT.